This T cell receptor (beta chain) was captured in a study of shared clonotypes between healthy human individuals. Terminally differentiated effector memory CD45RA+ cells were excluded from the naive CD8 cells, which were CD45RO-negative and positively selected for CCR7. The CDR3 runs 12 residues. Trimming removed 6 bases from V and 4 bases from J, with 10 bases in between. Germline lookup yields CDR1 MDHEN and CDR2 SYDVKM. TCRdb keeps only in-frame clones here, not all; method: immunoSEQ multiplex PCR. The sample comprises around 1.9 million clones, 93% of which are singletons, and under 2% rests with the top ten.

The genes are TRBV28 and TRBJ2-7; no definite D call. Sequencing was performed on naive CD8+ T cells from PBMCs. This TCR was recovered from a man between 18 and 35 years old in good health. Some clones in this sample may be carry-over from other donors' samples. CDR3 region: CASRDYGYEQYF. The CDR3, as DNA: TGTGCCAGCAGAGATTATGGATACGAGCAGTACTTC.